The 28 T cell receptor beta chains given below trace back to one sample, sequenced in a study of cytomegalovirus exposure and HLA in healthy donors listed by TCRdb under 2017. The library was built by means of the immunoSEQ multiplex PCR assay. For the multiplex PCR, a mixture combining 60 forward primers for TCR Vbeta segments and 13 reverse primers for TCR Jbeta segments was used. TCRdb took over this immuneACCESS table, retaining in-frame rearrangements with V and J assigned. Such tables are incomplete; in checked studies, under half of the missing clones stem from an unresolved V gene, and the remainder is unexplained. This sample lists about 200,000 clones; about four fifths were detected once. About 0.36% of the sample is held by the ten biggest clonotypes. Specimen: PBMCs. The receptor set was obtained from a male donor in good health and CMV-seropositive.

This chain joins TRBV5-4 and TRBJ1-1; the D gene is possibly TRBD1 (6 bases). Per germline, CDR1 SGHNT and CDR2 YYREEE (reference sequence). V shed 4 bases and J shed 4 bases, with 14 bases lying between them. CDR3 length: 14 amino acids. This CDR3 is CASSLGGTSTEAFF. CDR3 DNA sequence: TGTGCCAGCAGCCTTGGTGGGACAAGCACTGAAGCTTTCTTT.

In its sample, this clone was seen once. The V and J genes are TRBV27 and TRBJ2-1, with TRBD1 identical over 7 bases. J was trimmed by 7 bases and V by 8 bases; bases with no gene match: 23. The CDR3 is 18 amino acids. Per the germline V gene, CDR1 is MNHEY and CDR2 is SMNVEV (reference sequence). The DNA for the CDR3 is TGTGCCAGCCAAAGGGGATACAGGGGACGAGTGGTAATTAATGAGCAGTTCTTC. Its translation: CASQRGYRGRVVINEQFF.

The chain is built from TRBV5-4 and TRBJ2-7, with a weak D call TRBD1 (6 bases). V dropped 1 base and J dropped 2 bases, with 13 bases sitting between them. CDR3 length: 15 amino acids. The germline CDR1 and CDR2 sequences are SGHNT and YYREEE (reference sequence). The CDR3 bases are TGTGCCAGCAGCTTGAGTCTGGACAGTGCCTACGAGCAGTACTTC. It encodes CASSLSLDSAYEQYF.

The V and J genes are TRBV7-3 and TRBJ1-2, with D unresolved. CDR3 size: 16 residues. Germline V lookup: CDR1 SGHTA, CDR2 FQGTGA. V lost 0 bases and J lost 2, with 13 bases in between. The CDR3 bases are TGTGCCAGCAGCTTAACCGGGGTGGAGCCAAACTATGGCTACACCTTC. Translated: CASSLTGVEPNYGYTF.

V usage is TRBV19 and J usage is TRBJ2-2; 8 bases agree with TRBD2. Unmatched junction bases numbered 5, after V lost 2 bases and J lost 6 bases. Per germline, CDR1 LNHDA and CDR2 SQIVND (reference sequence). The CDR3 loop spans 15 amino acids. CDR3 loop: CASSISGRGAGELFF. DNA for the CDR3: TGTGCCAGTAGTATAAGCGGGCGGGGGGCCGGGGAGCTGTTTTTT. The entire variable domain, with the rest obtained from reference TRBV19 and TRBJ2-2, is as follows: DGGITQSPKYLFRKEGQNVTLSCEQNLNHDAMYWYRQDPGQGLRLIYYSQIVNDFQKGDIAEGYSVSREKKESFPLTVTSAQKNPTAFYLCASSISGRGAGELFFGEGSRLTVL.

The J gene is TRBJ1-4, the V gene TRBV6-5; no definite D call. The CDR3 is made up of 13 amino acids. Trimming removed 8 bases at V and 3 bases at J, with 10 bases between. CDR1 MNHEY and CDR2 SVGAGI come from the germline V gene. CDR3 sequence: CASGGSPNEKLFF. The CDR3 coding sequence is TGTGCCAGCGGAGGCAGTCCTAATGAAAAACTGTTTTTT.

V and J are TRBV4-1 and TRBJ1-1; 9 bases fit TRBD1. CDR3 length: 15 amino acids. Germline CDR1 reads MGHRA; CDR2 reads YSYEKL. After removal of 5 bases from V and 5 bases from J, the junction contained 9 bases not matched to a gene. The CDR3 coding sequence is TGCGCCAGCAGCGACCTAAACAGGGGGCGGACTGAAGCTTTCTTT. Residues: CASSDLNRGRTEAFF.

In DNA, the CDR3 is TGTGCCAGCTCACCACCGTCCGAAACAGGCAGAGGAAACACCATATATTTT. It is translated as CASSPPSETGRGNTIYF. The genes are TRBV18 and TRBJ1-3, with D perhaps TRBD1 (5 bases). The V gene lost 0 bases and the J gene lost 4 bases, with 16 bases spanning the gap. Per the germline V gene, CDR1 is KGHSH and CDR2 is LQKENI. The CDR3 runs 17 residues.

Here the CDR3 reads CASSYRGRNYEQYF. DNA of the CDR3: TGTGCCAGCAGTTACAGGGGGCGCAACTACGAGCAGTACTTC. The rearrangement links TRBV6-5 to TRBJ2-7; 7 bases line up with TRBD1. After removal of 2 bases from V and 3 bases from J, the junction contained 4 bases not matched to a gene. Germline CDR1 reads MNHEY; CDR2 reads SVGAGI. The CDR3 loop spans 14 amino acids.

This chain links TRBV7-3 with TRBJ2-2, with unresolved D. The CDR3 is 12 residues long. With 2 bases removed from V and 8 bases from J, the gap between germline ends came to 6 bases. Germline V gives CDR1 SGHTA, CDR2 FQGTGA. The CDR3 DNA reads as TGTGCCAGCAGCTTACCTGTTGGGGAGCTGTTTTTT. Translation gives CASSLPVGELFF.

The chain recombines TRBV28 with TRBJ2-1; the D gene is possibly TRBD2 (5 bases). Trimming took 5 bases from V and 0 from J, leaving 8 bases between them. This CDR3 region has 14 residues. Germline V gene data show CDR1 as MDHEN and CDR2 as SYDVKM. CDR3 DNA sequence: TGTGCCAGCAGTCCAAGCGGCTCCTACAATGAGCAGTTCTTC. Encoded protein: CASSPSGSYNEQFF.

This sequence joins TRBV7-2 and TRBJ1-5, with D perhaps matching TRBD1 (5 bases). V was cut by 4 bases and J by 7 bases, with 20 bases left in between. Looked up from germline, CDR1 is SGHTA and CDR2 is FQGNSA. The CDR3 is made up of 16 amino acids. The CDR3 sequence: CASSSPVGGDRQPQHF. The CDR3 nucleotides are TGTGCCAGCAGCTCCCCGGTCGGGGGAGACAGACAGCCCCAGCATTTT.

This clone was seen more than once but under ten times. This chain uses TRBV5-6 with TRBJ2-1; maybe TRBD2 (5 bases). V lost 2 bases to trimming and J lost 7 bases, with 10 bases between them. In germline, CDR1 is SGHDT, CDR2 YYEEEE. CDR3 length equals 13 residues. The CDR3 reads CASSFEGRNEQFF. The CDR3 bases are TGTGCCAGCAGCTTCGAGGGCCGGAATGAGCAGTTCTTC.

A note on this clone: One end of the junction fails to match germline, which may point to a read error. The chain couples TRBV7-2 to TRBJ2-1; weak D call: TRBD1 (6 bases). The CDR3 is 15 amino acids. Germline lookup yields CDR1 SGHTA and CDR2 FQGNSA. CDR3 in DNA: TGTGCCAGCAGCGTAGCCGGGACAAGTAATAATGAGCAGTTCTTC. Amino acid sequence: CASSVAGTSNNEQFF.

The rearrangement links TRBV28 to TRBJ2-7, with 8 bases aligning to TRBD1. The CDR3 is 15 residues long. CDR1 and CDR2 from the germline V gene are MDHEN and SYDVKM. With 1 base clipped from V and 1 base from J, the junction kept 3 bases outside the gene matches. In DNA form, the CDR3 reads TGTGCCAGCAGTTTATTCTGGACAGGGTCCTACGAGCAGTACTTC. Amino acids: CASSLFWTGSYEQYF.

The CDR3 protein is CASSAPGLAARDTQYF. The CDR3 DNA reads as TGTGCCAGCAGTGCACCGGGACTAGCGGCACGAGATACGCAGTATTTT. This chain connects TRBV27 to TRBJ2-3; the match to TRBD2 covers 11 bases. CDR1 and CDR2 (germline): MNHEY, SMNVEV (reference sequence). J lost 5 bases, V lost 5 bases, and 9 bases had no gene match. The CDR3 spans 16 residues.

This sequence joins TRBV5-1 and TRBJ2-7; 10 bases map to TRBD1. Germline V CDR1 and CDR2: SGHRS, YFSETQ. V lost 0 bases to trimming and J lost 6 bases; unmatched junction nucleotides: 6. This CDR3 comprises 15 residues. For the CDR3, the DNA is TGCGCCAGCAGCTTGGAGGTGACAGGGGGCGCCGAGCAGTACTTC. Its translation is CASSLEVTGGAEQYF.

This chain connects TRBV11-2 to TRBJ2-1; TRBD2 matches at 8 bases. CDR3 size: 16 residues. CDR1 SGHAT and CDR2 FQNNGV come from the germline V gene. Unmatched junction bases numbered 15, after V lost 7 bases and J lost 7 bases. The chain's CDR3 is CASNRLSGSTGNEQFF. The CDR3 DNA sequence: TGTGCCAGCAACCGTCTAAGCGGGAGTACTGGGAATGAGCAGTTCTTC.

The V gene is TRBV4-1, the J gene TRBJ2-1; 9 bases align to TRBD2. Per germline, CDR1 MGHRA and CDR2 YSYEKL. The CDR3 sequence is 16 residues long. The V and J ends lost 4 bases and 0 bases, in that order; junction bases with no gene match: 4. Written as DNA, the CDR3 is TGCGCCAGCAGCCCTTATAGCGGGAGCTCCTACAATGAGCAGTTCTTC. The encoded protein is CASSPYSGSSYNEQFF.

The rearrangement links TRBV27 to TRBJ1-1; maybe TRBD1 (5 bases). V dropped 8 bases and J dropped 1 base, with 17 bases sitting between them. This CDR3 region has 15 residues. Germline V gene lookup returns CDR1 MNHEY and CDR2 SMNVEV (reference sequence). The CDR3 protein is CASGGYGLGNTEAFF. CDR3 bases: TGTGCCAGCGGGGGGTACGGGTTGGGGAACACTGAAGCTTTCTTT.

The CDR3 region has the DNA TGCGCCAGCAGACCTCTAGCGGGTGTAGAGACCCAGTACTTC. Translating it yields CASRPLAGVETQYF. This sequence joins TRBV5-1 and TRBJ2-5; 8 bases are shared with TRBD2. Germline trimming cut 5 bases from V and 4 bases from J; bases unmatched to any gene: 7. This CDR3 contains 14 residues. Per the germline V gene, CDR1 is SGHRS and CDR2 is YFSETQ.

The chain employs TRBV23-1 and TRBJ2-7, with 7 bases that match TRBD1. TRBV23-1 counts as an open reading frame of uncertain function. This CDR3 has 17 amino acids. V shed 0 bases, J shed 3 bases, and the junction held 11 bases outside the gene matches. The chain's CDR3 is CASSQSVGDSQFYEQYF. In nucleotides, the CDR3 is TGCGCCAGCAGTCAATCGGTGGGGGACAGCCAATTCTACGAGCAGTACTTC.

This clone came up a few times. The V gene is TRBV5-1, the J gene TRBJ2-1; 10 bases fit TRBD2. The CDR3 contains 19 residues. V shed 0 bases, J shed 6 bases, and the junction held 15 bases outside the gene matches. In germline, CDR1 is SGHRS, CDR2 YFSETQ. In DNA, the CDR3 is TGCGCCAGCAGCTTGGCGGGACTAGCGACCATACGACCCCTCAATGAGCAGTTCTTC. It yields the protein CASSLAGLATIRPLNEQFF.

The sample holds a few counts of this clone. The chain has TRBV5-1 and TRBJ2-5, with 10 positions matching TRBD1. Germline values: CDR1 SGHRS, CDR2 YFSETQ. The CDR3 totals 15 residues. The junction had 3 bases not matched to a gene; V was cut back by 0 bases and J by 4 bases. The CDR3 spells CASSLEGTGAETQYF. The CDR3 DNA follows: TGCGCCAGCAGCTTGGAGGGGACAGGGGCAGAGACCCAGTACTTC.

V gene TRBV5-4 combines with J gene TRBJ1-2, with D unclear. Germline lookup yields CDR1 SGHNT and CDR2 YYREEE (reference sequence). Deletions cut 4 bases from V and 4 bases from J, with 11 bases between. This CDR3 comprises 13 residues. The DNA for the CDR3 is TGTGCCAGCAGCGAGGAGGCGAGCTATGGCTACACCTTC. Translated, it gives CASSEEASYGYTF.

The chain has TRBV27 and TRBJ1-1; 7 bases are a match to TRBD1. The V segment lost 6 bases and the J segment 4 bases; nucleotides outside the gene matches: 8. CDR3 length: 14 residues. Germline CDR1 is MNHEY and CDR2 is SMNVEV (reference sequence). This CDR3 reads CASSPTGRVTEAFF. In nucleotides, the CDR3 is TGTGCCAGCAGCCCGACAGGGCGGGTCACTGAAGCTTTCTTT.

This chain joins TRBV29-1 and TRBJ2-2; TRBD2 matches 7 bases. The germline V gene has CDR1 SQVTM and CDR2 ANQGSEA. CDR3 size: 14 residues. V dropped 7 bases and J dropped 4; count of bases not matched to a gene: 9. DNA of the CDR3: TGCAGCGCCCAGCGGGGTTCTGGCACCGGGGAGCTGTTTTTT. This codes for CSAQRGSGTGELFF.

V and J are TRBV6-1 and TRBJ1-2; D might be TRBD1 (5 bases). Germline CDR1 and CDR2: MNHNS and SASEGT. The CDR3 extends over 14 amino acids. The V end was cut by 2 bases, the J end by 2 bases, with 9 bases between. The CDR3 protein is CASSEIDRNYGYTF. For the CDR3, the DNA is TGTGCCAGCAGTGAAATTGACAGAAACTATGGCTACACCTTC.